This T cell receptor (beta chain) is from a study of blood T cell repertoires in COVID-19 (dated by TCRdb to about 2020). Broadly, across the study: Samples from collaborators originated in the United States, Italy and Spain and spanned both the acute and convalescent phases of COVID-19. The prospective study material was composed of cDNA or gDNA derived from T cells, B-cell-depleted T cells, or PBMCs. Subjects who had been exposed to COVID-19, were actively infected with it, or had recovered from it provided the deeply sampled blood TCRbeta repertoires that made up the dataset. The repertoires were made available in a free public database intended to serve as a resource for research on the immune response to SARS-CoV-2. The samples were drawn from the first 160 participants of the ongoing ImmuneRACE study and from over 950 subjects provided by 6 global collaborators. The sample metadata nearly always contained a de-identified subject ID, COVID-19 status, age in years and sex. Where HLA class I and class II types were available, the types were taken from metadata supplied by the sample provider, not from assay-based typing.

The immunoSEQ Assay, a bias-controlled multiplex PCR, was used to amplify TCRbeta CDR3 regions from genomic DNA. Under the source paper's analysis protocol: The number of nucleated cells in each sample was estimated by amplification of reference gene primers within the assay. To quantify the absolute abundance of each unique TCRbeta CDR3 rearrangement, sequence reads were collapsed and filtered. Productive Simpson clonality was computed per sample as the square root of Simpson's diversity index over productive rearrangements. TCRdb limited this immuneACCESS table to in-frame rearrangements with V and J called. A share of clones is missing; checked studies link under half to unresolved V genes, and the rest is unexplained. The V and J calls and clone size were taken over from that table, and D and trimming were inferred from the DNA. This sample lists about 160,000 clones; more than 75% were detected once. Jointly, the top ten make up approximately 5.4% of the sample.

The germline V gene (reference sequence) specifies SEHNR as CDR1 and FQNEAQ as CDR2. The trim is 0 bases for V and 4 bases for J, with a gap of 12 bases between the germline ends. From the cysteine through the phenylalanine, the CDR3 covers 15 amino acids. Just CDR3 DNA is preserved here, 45 bases in frame from base 1. One collaborating source in Seattle enrolled patients during active infection and followed them longitudinally through the course of disease. Whole blood was collected in K2EDTA tubes by collaborating institutions according to the institutions' own protocols. Collaborator samples were shipped for TCRbeta analysis as frozen whole blood, isolated PBMCs, or DNA extracted from either sample type. The paper as a whole reports these results and caveats: How much clinical and demographic metadata was included differed by source and by participant, and the metadata was provided uncurated.

As concerns this clone: The antigen it binds to is not known. No much larger clone exists at a distance of one base, and base qualities are not known.

The chain is made from TRBV7-9 and TRBJ1-2; no D gene call is confident. This TCR came from a woman in her forties or fifties with COVID-19, enrolled during active disease. Sequenced material: peripheral blood. The CDR3 protein sequence reads: CASSLARVAVYGYTF. DNA sequence: TGTGCCAGCAGCTTAGCGCGAGTGGCGGTCTATGGCTACACCTTC.